This T cell receptor (beta chain) was retrieved from a study of T cells in Graves' hyperthyroidism and ophthalmopathy. This clonotype was counted at least ten times. The junction differs from germline at one of its ends, possibly a read error. Amplified regions were TCR beta CDR3 sequences from RNA transcripts. A first-round RT-PCR of the TCR CDR3 used the HTBI primer set. TCRdb re-analysed the multiplex PCR reads in MiXCR, keeping a single row per CDR3 protein. The sample has about 610,000 distinct CDR3 sequences, roughly 15% seen once; the top ten hold approximately 4.2%. Pregnant or lactating patients were excluded, as were those with uncontrolled infection or other autoimmune disease. CDR1 is MNHNS, CDR2 SASEGT, per germline. The CDR3 is made up of 18 amino acids.

The clonotype comes from a middle-aged woman with Graves' ophthalmopathy. Sample: blood. The gene calls are TRBV6-1 and TRBJ1-1; 9 bases align to TRBD1. The CDR3 DNA follows: TGTGCCACCAGTGAAGCGGGACAGGGCGGCAGTCCCAACACTGAAGCTTTCTTT. Translating it yields CATSEAGQGGSPNTEAFF.